This entry features one T cell receptor beta chain sequence. Its antigen remains unidentified. No qualities accompany the bases; no much larger clone lies one base away. The data belong to a study of blood T cell repertoires in COVID-19 (dated by TCRdb to the early 2020s). For context, the study as a whole: The collaborator samples originated in the United States, Italy and Spain and spanned the acute and convalescent phases of COVID-19. Where HLA class I and class II types were available, the types were taken from metadata supplied by the sample provider, not from assay-based typing. The prospective study material was composed of cDNA or gDNA derived from T cells, B-cell-depleted T cells, or PBMCs. The dataset comprised deeply sampled blood TCRbeta repertoires from subjects exposed to, actively infected with, or recovered from COVID-19. A freely available public database, intended as a resource for researchers studying the immune response to SARS-CoV-2, is where the repertoires were released. The sample metadata nearly always contained a de-identified subject ID, COVID-19 status, age in years and sex. The samples were drawn from two sources: the first 160 participants of the ongoing ImmuneRACE study, and some 1,300 subjects contributed by 6 global collaborators.

V loses 2 bases at its end and J loses 6 bases; junction bases beyond the gene matches: 8. CDR1 and CDR2 are read off the germline V gene as SGHTA and FQGNSA. The CDR3 runs 16 amino acids, cysteine and phenylalanine included. Kept here is only the CDR3 DNA, which spans 48 bases and is read in frame from base 1. Findings and caveats that apply to the study as a whole: Clinical and demographic metadata were provided uncurated, with the amount varying by source and participant.

TCRbeta CDR3 regions were amplified from genomic DNA by means of the immunoSEQ Assay, a bias-controlled multiplex PCR. The study's processing was this. Nucleated cell counts per sample were estimated from amplification of reference gene primers within the assay. To quantify the absolute abundance of each unique TCRbeta CDR3 rearrangement, sequence reads were collapsed and filtered. For each sample, productive Simpson clonality was calculated by taking the square root of Simpson's diversity index across productive rearrangements. TCRdb stores this immuneACCESS table with in-frame sequences only. Part of the clones is absent; in the studies checked, under half of the shortfall reflects unresolved V genes, and no reason is known for the rest. V and J calls plus clone size are reproduced from that table; the DNA served to infer D and trimming. Within this sample are about 88,000 clones, with around four fifths of them counted one time only. 10% to 12% of the sample lies in the top ten.

The collaborating institutions used their own protocols to collect whole blood in K2EDTA tubes. For TCRbeta analysis, collaborators shipped samples in one of three forms: frozen whole blood, isolated PBMCs, or DNA extracted from either of those sample types. The sequencing input was peripheral blood. The receptor was derived from a human donor in a cohort sampled during active COVID-19. The sequence is built from TRBV7-2 and TRBJ1-5, with 9 junctional bases fitting TRBD1. The CDR3 reads as follows: CASSLYRGQTVQPQHF. The bases read TGTGCCAGCAGCTTATACAGGGGGCAGACGGTTCAGCCCCAGCATTTT.